These 12 T cell receptor beta chains came from one sample sequenced in a study of T-cell memory formation after mild COVID-19. TCRdb re-called the 5' RACE reads through MiXCR, storing one row per CDR3 protein. The table lists around 310,000 distinct CDR3 sequences, roughly 15% of them singletons, with 20% to 25% in the top ten. Sequenced input: PBMCs or a T cell subset sorted from them (not recorded which). The source is a man aged 18 to 35 who had mild COVID-19 (a few samples of this study predate the infection). Cell type and time point are not known.

The chain joins TRBV10-3 to TRBJ2-2; D possibly uses TRBD1 or TRBD2 (6 bases each). CDR1 is ENHRY and CDR2 is SYGVKD in the germline V gene. The CDR3 totals 14 residues. V was clipped by 9 bases and J by 5 bases, with 16 bases between them. The CDR3 protein is CAMEAGEATGELFF. CDR3 nucleotides: TGTGCCATGGAGGCAGGGGAGGCGACCGGGGAGCTGTTTTTT.

This chain joins TRBV15 and TRBJ2-7, with 9 positions matching TRBD1. Unmatched junction bases numbered 4, after V lost 4 bases and J lost 0 bases. Germline V CDR1 and CDR2: LNHNV, YYDKDF (reference sequence). CDR3 length equals 15 residues. In nucleotides, the CDR3 is TGTGCCACCAGCATAGGACAGGGGAGCTCCTACGAGCAGTACGTC. Residues: CATSIGQGSSYEQYV.

The table lists this clonotype with a few counts. This sequence joins TRBV12-3 or TRBV12-4 and TRBJ2-1; 14 bases align to TRBD2. The CDR3 runs 14 residues. Losses at the gene ends were 6 bases for V and 12 bases for J; bases not matched to a gene: 7. The CDR3: CASRRLAGGPAQFF. The CDR3 nucleotides read TGTGCCAGCAGACGACTAGCGGGGGGGCCGGCGCAGTTCTTC.

V and J are TRBV4-1 and TRBJ1-2; D may be TRBD1 (6 bases). Trimming removed 2 bases at V and 0 bases at J, with 7 bases between. The CDR3 runs 14 residues. Looked up from germline, CDR1 is MGHRA and CDR2 is YSYEKL. The CDR3 sequence: CASSQRGSNYGYTF. CDR3 sequence (DNA): TGCGCCAGCAGCCAAAGGGGGTCTAACTATGGCTACACCTTC.

The chain is built from TRBV2 and TRBJ1-6; unclear D gene. The CDR3 consists of 15 residues. The germline V gene has CDR1 SNHLY and CDR2 FYNNEI. V gave up 3 bases and J gave up 8 bases, with 14 bases separating them. The CDR3 DNA reads as TGTGCCAGCAGTGAGGCGGTTGGGGAGCATTCACCCCTCCACTTT. Amino acids: CASSEAVGEHSPLHF.

The rearrangement links TRBV27 to TRBJ2-7; 7 positions match TRBD2. This CDR3 comprises 13 residues. Germline V CDR1 and CDR2: MNHEY, SMNVEV (reference sequence). The V and J ends lost 8 bases and 0 bases, in that order; junction bases with no gene match: 4. CDR3 protein: CASGGGSSYEQYF. CDR3 nucleotides: TGTGCCAGCGGAGGCGGGAGCTCCTACGAGCAGTACTTC.

This clonotype was counted a few times. CDR3 DNA: TGTGCCAGCAGTTTTTCCCCTAGCGGGGGTTACACAGATACGCAGTATTTT. Translation: CASSFSPSGGYTDTQYF. This chain uses TRBV28 with TRBJ2-3, with 10 bases identical to TRBD2. Germline V gene data show CDR1 as MDHEN and CDR2 as SYDVKM. V shed 3 bases, J shed 2 bases, and the junction held 8 bases outside the gene matches. The CDR3 has 17 residues.

The chain employs TRBV7-2 and TRBJ2-3; possibly TRBD2 for D (6 bases). CDR1 SGHTA and CDR2 FQGNSA come from the germline V gene. CDR3 length: 15 residues. The V gene lost 4 bases and the J gene lost 2 bases, with 13 bases spanning the gap. The chain's CDR3 is CASSWVGRFTDTQYF. DNA for the CDR3: TGTGCCAGCAGCTGGGTGGGGAGGTTCACAGATACGCAGTATTTT.

The chain uses TRBV24-1 and TRBJ2-1; D gene unclear. The CDR3 runs 12 residues. CDR1 is KGHDR and CDR2 is SFDVKD in the germline V gene. V lost 9 bases and J lost 3, with 8 bases in between. The CDR3 loop reads CATGVGYNEQFF. Written as DNA, the CDR3 is TGTGCCACCGGAGTGGGCTACAATGAGCAGTTCTTC.

This clonotype was picked up a small number of times. The V gene is TRBV9, the J gene TRBJ1-2; D remains ambiguous. V was pared by 0 bases and J by 6 bases, with 12 bases between. Germline-derived CDR1 and CDR2 are SGDLS and YYNGEE. The CDR3 is made up of 14 amino acids. The CDR3 loop is CASSVGGSNHGYTF. For the CDR3, the DNA is TGTGCCAGCAGCGTAGGAGGGTCGAACCATGGCTACACCTTC.

The gene calls are TRBV2 and TRBJ1-6, with 8 bases identical to TRBD1. CDR1 and CDR2 (germline): SNHLY, FYNNEI. CDR3 length: 14 amino acids. V was clipped by 5 bases and J by 5 bases; unmatched bases: 2. The CDR3 DNA reads TGTGCCAGCAGTCAGACAGGGGATAATTCACCCCTCCACTTT. Residues: CASSQTGDNSPLHF.

This rearrangement joins TRBV6-4 to TRBJ2-1, with 12 bases aligning to TRBD2. CDR1 and CDR2 from the germline V gene are MRHNA and SNTAGT. With 0 bases clipped from V and 4 bases from J, the junction kept 1 base outside the gene matches. This CDR3 has 16 amino acids. The CDR3, as DNA: TGTGCCAGCAGTGACTCGACTAGCGGGGGATACAATGAGCAGTTCTTC. Translated: CASSDSTSGGYNEQFF.